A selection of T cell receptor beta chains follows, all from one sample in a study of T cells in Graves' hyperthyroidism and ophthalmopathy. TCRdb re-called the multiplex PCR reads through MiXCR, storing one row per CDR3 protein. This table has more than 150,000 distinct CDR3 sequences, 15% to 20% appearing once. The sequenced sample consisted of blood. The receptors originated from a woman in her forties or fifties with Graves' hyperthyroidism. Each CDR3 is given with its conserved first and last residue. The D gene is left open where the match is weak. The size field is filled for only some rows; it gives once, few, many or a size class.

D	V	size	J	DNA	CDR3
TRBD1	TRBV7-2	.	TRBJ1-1	TGTGCCAGCAGACAGGGGGCAGATTCGTTTGAAGCTTTCTTT	CASRQGADSFEAFF
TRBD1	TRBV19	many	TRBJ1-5	TGTGCCAGTAGTATAGTTGGACAGGGGCGGACCAATCAGCCCCAGCATTTT	CASSIVGQGRTNQPQHF
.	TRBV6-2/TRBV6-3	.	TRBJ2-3	TGTGCCAGCCGCCGGAGAGCAGCCGATACGCAGTATTTT	CASRRRAADTQYF
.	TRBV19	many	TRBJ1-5	TGTGCCAGCACTAGGGCAGGGCTAAGCAATCAGCCCCAGCATTTT	CASTRAGLSNQPQHF
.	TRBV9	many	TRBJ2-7	TGTGCCAGCAGCCGGGGACAACCTGCCTACGAGCAGTACTTC	CASSRGQPAYEQYF
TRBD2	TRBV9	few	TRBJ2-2	TGTGCCAGCAGCGTAGTGACTAGCGGGGGGGCCGGGGAGCTGTTTTTT	CASSVVTSGGAGELFF
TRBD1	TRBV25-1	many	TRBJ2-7	TGTGCCAGCAGACCGCGACAGGGGGCGCGATACGAGCAGTACTTC	CASRPRQGARYEQYF
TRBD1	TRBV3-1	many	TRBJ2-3	TGTGCCAGCAGCCAGGACAGGGGGCGAACAGATACGCAGTATTTT	CASSQDRGRTDTQYF
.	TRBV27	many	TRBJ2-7	TGTGCCAGCAGTCCCTTGGACGCTCGCTACGAGCAGTACTTC	CASSPLDARYEQYF
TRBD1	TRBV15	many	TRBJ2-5	TGTGCCACCAGCAGAGAGTTCGCTGGGACAGGGATTGAGCCCCGCATCAAAGAGACCCAGTACTTC	CATSREFAGTGIEPRIKETQYF
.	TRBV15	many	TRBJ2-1	TGTGCCACCAGCAGAGATCGGCTGGGAAGTAATGAGCAGTTCTTC	CATSRDRLGSNEQFF
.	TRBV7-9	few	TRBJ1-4	TGTGCCAGCAGCTTTCGCGCGGCGCGGGAGGCATCTAATGAAAAACTGTTTTTT	CASSFRAAREASNEKLFF
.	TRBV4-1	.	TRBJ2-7	TGCGCCAGCAGCCAAGGAGTGGGCTACGAGCAGTACTTC	CASSQGVGYEQYF
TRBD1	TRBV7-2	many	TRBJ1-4	TGTGCCAGCAGCAATCGGTTAGGGGGCGGTGAAAAACTGTTTTTT	CASSNRLGGGEKLFF
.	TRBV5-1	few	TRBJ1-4	TGCGCCAGCAGCTTGGATGTCTCTGTTGAAAAACTGTTTTTT	CASSLDVSVEKLFF
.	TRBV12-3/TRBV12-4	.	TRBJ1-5	TGTGCCAGCAGTTTTTTCCAGAGCAATCAGCCCCAGCATTTT	CASSFFQSNQPQHF
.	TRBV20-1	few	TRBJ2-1	TGCACAGTGCTAGATACCCAGGGCTACAATGAGCAGTTCTTC	CTVLDTQGYNEQFF
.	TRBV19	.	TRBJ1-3	TGTGCCAGTACCGAGATAAGTGGAAACACCATATATTTT	CASTEISGNTIYF
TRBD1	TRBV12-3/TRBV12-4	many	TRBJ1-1	TGTGCCAGCAGTTCGGGACAGGCAATAAGAGGGGTGTTGAACACTGAAGCTTTCTTT	CASSSGQAIRGVLNTEAFF
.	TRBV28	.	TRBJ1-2	TGTGCCAGCAGTTTATTGGGTGGGACCACGAATGGCTACACCTTC	CASSLLGGTTNGYTF
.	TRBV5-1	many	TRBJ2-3	TGCGCCAGCAGCCCGGGTGAAGTCACAGATACGCAGTATTTT	CASSPGEVTDTQYF
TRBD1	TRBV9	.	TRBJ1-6	TGTGCCAGCAGCCCCCCCGGGACAGGGCCATCCCTCCACTTT	CASSPPGTGPSLHF
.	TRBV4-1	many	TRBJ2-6	TGCGCCAGCAGCCACACGGGGGCCAACGTCCTGACTTTC	CASSHTGANVLTF
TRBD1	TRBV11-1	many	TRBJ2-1	TGTGCCAGCAGCTGGGAAAGACAGGGCTACAATGAGCAGTTCTTC	CASSWERQGYNEQFF
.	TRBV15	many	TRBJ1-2	TGTGCCACCAGCAGAGATCACGGCAATAACTATGGCTACACCTTC	CATSRDHGNNYGYTF
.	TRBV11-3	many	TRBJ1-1	TGTGCCAGCAGCCAGGGTATCAACACTGAAGCTTTCTTT	CASSQGINTEAFF
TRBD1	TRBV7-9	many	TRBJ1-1	TGTGCCAGCAGCTTAGGGGACAGCCTAAACACTGAAGCTTTCTTT	CASSLGDSLNTEAFF
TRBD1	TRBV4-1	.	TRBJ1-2	TGCGCCAGCAGCCAAGGTGGGACAGGGGGGAATGGCTACACCTTC	CASSQGGTGGNGYTF